This TCR beta chain derives from a study of T cell clones after liver transplantation. Study at large: TCRbeta sequencing after a pre-transplant mixed lymphocyte reaction identified graft-donor-reactive clones, later tracked in post-transplant blood. Third-party-reactive TCRbeta sequences from pre-transplant mixed lymphocyte reactions served as antigen-independent comparators. Timepoints were pre-transplant, pre-withdrawal, and after withdrawal was completed or failed.

Study outcomes and limitations: Migration into the graft, not deletion, may explain lost graft donor-reactive T cells.

Details on this clone: Its antigen remains unknown.

The CDR3 runs to 17 residues. Trimming stripped 3 bases from V and 3 bases from J, with 17 bases between. Germline loops: CDR1 KGHSY, CDR2 FQNENV. Data came from immunoSEQ multiplex PCR; TCRdb stores just in-frame clones and leaves some out. The sample consists of thousands of clones, over 75% of them appearing once. The sample here was CD8+ T cells from blood, taken before liver transplant. This sequence was found in a human donor who received a liver transplant. The chain combines TRBV16 with TRBJ2-2; the D gene is possibly TRBD1 (5 bases). CDR3 nucleotides: TGTGCCAGCAGCCATCTAGAGGCAGGGTACGACACCGGGGAGCTGTTTTTT. It encodes CASSHLEAGYDTGELFF.